This T cell receptor beta chain is drawn from a study of CD8+CD57+ T cells in acquired aplastic anemia. Study conclusions and caveats: Shared by patients and controls, 25 to 30 CD8+ CDR3s were abundant in patients.

With respect to this clonotype: Its antigen is still unknown.

The patients chosen for sequencing had shown expansion of CD8+CD57+ cells (detected by flow cytometry). No therapy had been given to the patients at the time of blood sampling. The use of genomic DNA as template underpinned the TCR beta VDJ and CDR3 profiling. TCRdb re-analysed the reads in MiXCR, keeping a single row per CDR3 protein. The sample has over 150,000 distinct CDR3 sequences; about 50% are singletons. This TCR was sampled from a human donor with aplastic anemia. Sample: sorted CD4+, CD8+, or CD8+CD57+ T cells (not recorded which) from PBMCs.

CDR3 sequence: CAIASGLAYEQYF. As DNA, the CDR3 is TGTGCCATAGCCTCGGGACTAGCCTACGAGCAGTACTTC. The chain recombines TRBV10-3 with TRBJ2-7, with TRBD2 matching 8 bases. The CDR3 is 13 amino acids. Trimming cost V 9 bases and J 2 bases; bases outside gene matches: 6. Germline V gene lookup returns CDR1 ENHRY and CDR2 SYGVKD.